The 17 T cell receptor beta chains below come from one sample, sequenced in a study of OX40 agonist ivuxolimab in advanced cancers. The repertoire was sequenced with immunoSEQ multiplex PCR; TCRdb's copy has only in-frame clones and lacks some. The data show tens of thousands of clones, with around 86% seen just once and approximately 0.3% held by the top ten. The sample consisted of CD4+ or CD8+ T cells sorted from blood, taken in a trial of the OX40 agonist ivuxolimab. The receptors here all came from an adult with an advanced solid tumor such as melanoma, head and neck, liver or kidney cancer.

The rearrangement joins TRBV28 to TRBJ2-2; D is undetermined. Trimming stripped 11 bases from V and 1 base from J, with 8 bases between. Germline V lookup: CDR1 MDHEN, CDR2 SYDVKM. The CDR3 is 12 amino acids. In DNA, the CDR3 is TGTGCCTCCCGTGTGAACACCGGGGAGCTGTTTTTT. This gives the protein CASRVNTGELFF.

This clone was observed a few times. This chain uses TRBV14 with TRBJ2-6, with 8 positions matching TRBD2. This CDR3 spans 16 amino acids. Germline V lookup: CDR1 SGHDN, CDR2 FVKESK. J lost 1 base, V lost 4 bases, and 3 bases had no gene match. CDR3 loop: CASSRGGWSGANVLTF. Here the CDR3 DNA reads TGTGCCAGCAGCCGCGGGGGGTGGTCTGGGGCCAACGTCCTGACTTTC.

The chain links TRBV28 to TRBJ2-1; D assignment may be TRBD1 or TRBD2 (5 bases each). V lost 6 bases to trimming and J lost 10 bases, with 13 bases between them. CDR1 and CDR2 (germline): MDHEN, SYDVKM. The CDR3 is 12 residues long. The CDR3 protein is CASRISGTEQFF. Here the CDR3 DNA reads TGTGCCAGCAGAATATCCGGGACCGAGCAGTTCTTC.

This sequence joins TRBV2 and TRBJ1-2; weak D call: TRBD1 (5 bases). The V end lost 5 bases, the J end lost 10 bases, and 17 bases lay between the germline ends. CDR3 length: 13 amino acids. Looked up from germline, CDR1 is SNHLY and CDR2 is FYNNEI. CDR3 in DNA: TGTGCCAGCAGTCCGCGGGACGCGGCGCTCTACACCTTC. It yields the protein CASSPRDAALYTF.

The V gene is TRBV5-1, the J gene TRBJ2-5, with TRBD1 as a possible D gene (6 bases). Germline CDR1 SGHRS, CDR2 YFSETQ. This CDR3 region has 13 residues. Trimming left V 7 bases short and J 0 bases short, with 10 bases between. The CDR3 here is CASGGQYQETQYF. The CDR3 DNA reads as TGCGCCAGCGGTGGACAGTACCAAGAGACCCAGTACTTC. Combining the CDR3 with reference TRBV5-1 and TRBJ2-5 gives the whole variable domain KAGVTQTPRYLIKTRGQQVTLSCSPISGHRSVSWYQQTPGQGLQFLFEYFSETQRNKGNFPGRFSGRQFSNSRSEMNVSTLELGDSALYLCASGGQYQETQYFGPGTRLLVL.

In nucleotides, the CDR3 is TGTGCCAGCAGCTTAGTAGGTGGGAACACTGAAGCTTTCTTT. It codes for CASSLVGGNTEAFF. The chain combines TRBV7-8 with TRBJ1-1; D is uncertain. The CDR3 runs 14 residues. Looked up from germline, CDR1 is SGHVS and CDR2 is FQNEAQ. With 1 base removed from V and 1 base from J, the gap between germline ends came to 7 bases.

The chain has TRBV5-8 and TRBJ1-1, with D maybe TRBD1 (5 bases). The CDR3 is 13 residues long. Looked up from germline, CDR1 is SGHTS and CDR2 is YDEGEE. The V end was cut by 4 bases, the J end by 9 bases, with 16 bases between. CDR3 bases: TGTGCCAGCAGCGGGACGGGGAAGATGAAAGCTTTCTTT. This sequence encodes CASSGTGKMKAFF.

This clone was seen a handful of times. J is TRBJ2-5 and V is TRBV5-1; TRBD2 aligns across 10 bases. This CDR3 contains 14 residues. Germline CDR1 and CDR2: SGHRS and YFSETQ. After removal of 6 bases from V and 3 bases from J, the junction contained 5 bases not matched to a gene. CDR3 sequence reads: CASTPGTSEETQYF. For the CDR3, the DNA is TGCGCCAGCACCCCCGGGACTAGCGAAGAGACCCAGTACTTC.

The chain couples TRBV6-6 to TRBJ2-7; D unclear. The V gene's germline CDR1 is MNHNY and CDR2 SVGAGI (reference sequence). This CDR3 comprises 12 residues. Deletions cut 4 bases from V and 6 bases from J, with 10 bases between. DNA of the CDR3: TGTGCCAGCAGTTCCCCCCCGAGCGAGCAGTACTTC. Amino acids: CASSSPPSEQYF.

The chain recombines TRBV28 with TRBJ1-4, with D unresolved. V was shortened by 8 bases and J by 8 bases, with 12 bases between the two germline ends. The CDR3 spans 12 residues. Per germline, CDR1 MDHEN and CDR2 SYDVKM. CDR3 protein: CASSSEWEKLFF. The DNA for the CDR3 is TGTGCCAGCTCTAGCGAGTGGGAAAAACTGTTTTTT.

CDR3 in amino acids: CASSLGSTEETQYF. CDR3 nucleotides: TGTGCCAGCAGCTTAGGGTCTACGGAAGAGACCCAGTACTTC. The V call is TRBV11-2, the J call TRBJ2-5, with D unclear. Germline loops: CDR1 SGHAT, CDR2 FQNNGV. Trimming stripped 1 base from V and 3 bases from J, with 9 bases between. The CDR3 loop spans 14 amino acids.

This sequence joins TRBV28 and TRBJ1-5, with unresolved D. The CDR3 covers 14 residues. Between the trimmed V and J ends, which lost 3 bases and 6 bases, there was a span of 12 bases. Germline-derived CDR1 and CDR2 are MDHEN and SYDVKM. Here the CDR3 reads CASSFRVRSQPQHF. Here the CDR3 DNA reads TGTGCCAGCAGTTTTAGGGTCCGGAGTCAGCCCCAGCATTTT. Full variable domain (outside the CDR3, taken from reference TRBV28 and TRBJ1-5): DVKVTQSSRYLVKRTGEKVFLECVQDMDHENMFWYRQDPGLGLRLIYFSYDVKMKEKGDIPEGYSVSREKKERFSLILESASTNQTSMYLCASSFRVRSQPQHFGDGTRLSIL.

The CDR3: CASKPEYSNQPQHF. The CDR3 DNA reads TGTGCCAGTAAACCCGAGTATAGCAATCAGCCCCAGCATTTT. V and J are TRBV19 and TRBJ1-5; no clear D. Germline-derived CDR1 and CDR2 are LNHDA and SQIVND (reference sequence). The CDR3 loop spans 14 amino acids. Between the trimmed V and J ends, which lost 7 bases and 0 bases, there was a span of 10 bases.

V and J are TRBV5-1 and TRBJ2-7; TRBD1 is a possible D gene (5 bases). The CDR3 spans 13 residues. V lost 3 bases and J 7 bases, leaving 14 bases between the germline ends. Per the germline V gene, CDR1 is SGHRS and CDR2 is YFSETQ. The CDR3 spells CASSSLTRGEQYF. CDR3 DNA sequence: TGCGCCAGCAGCTCGTTGACAAGGGGAGAGCAGTACTTC. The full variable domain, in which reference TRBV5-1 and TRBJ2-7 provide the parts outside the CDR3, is KAGVTQTPRYLIKTRGQQVTLSCSPISGHRSVSWYQQTPGQGLQFLFEYFSETQRNKGNFPGRFSGRQFSNSRSEMNVSTLELGDSALYLCASSSLTRGEQYFGPGTRLTVT.

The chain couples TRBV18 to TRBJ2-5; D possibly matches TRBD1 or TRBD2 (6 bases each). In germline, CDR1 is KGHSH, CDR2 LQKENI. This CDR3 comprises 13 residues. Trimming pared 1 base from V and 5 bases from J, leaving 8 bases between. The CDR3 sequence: CASSPQGGETQYF. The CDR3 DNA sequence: TGTGCCAGCTCACCACAGGGGGGCGAGACCCAGTACTTC.

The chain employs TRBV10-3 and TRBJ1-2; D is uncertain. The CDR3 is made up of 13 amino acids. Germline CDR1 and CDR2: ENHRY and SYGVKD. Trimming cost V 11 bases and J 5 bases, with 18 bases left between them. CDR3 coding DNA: TGTGCCTTCCAACCCACGGGAGGGTATGGCTACACCTTC. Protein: CAFQPTGGYGYTF.

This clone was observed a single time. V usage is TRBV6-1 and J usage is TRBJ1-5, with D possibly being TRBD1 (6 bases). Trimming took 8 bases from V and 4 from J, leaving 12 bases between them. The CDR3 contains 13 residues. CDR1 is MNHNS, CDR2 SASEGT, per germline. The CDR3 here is CASQGRGNQPQHF. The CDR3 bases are TGTGCCAGCCAGGGCAGGGGAAATCAGCCCCAGCATTTT.